This paragraph covers one T cell receptor beta chain sequence. Its antigen is unidentified. Data came from immunoSEQ multiplex PCR; TCRdb stores just in-frame clones and leaves some out. The sample lists nearly 110,000 clones; under 95% were seen once. These data originate in a study of OX40 agonist ivuxolimab in advanced cancers. Whole-study findings and limits: Some of the lowest clonal expansion was seen in partial responders at 0.1-3.0 mg/kg. Doses of 0.1 to 3.0 mg/kg were accompanied by clonal expansion of CD4+ and CD8+ blood T cells by week 6.

J gave up 2 bases and V 2 bases, and 8 bases lay outside the gene matches. The V gene's germline CDR1 is MDHEN and CDR2 SYDVKM. This CDR3 spans 17 amino acids. The V call is TRBV28, the J call TRBJ1-2; 10 nucleotides align to TRBD1. The sequence came from an adult with an advanced solid tumor such as melanoma, head and neck, liver or kidney cancer. The sample in question was CD4+ or CD8+ T cells sorted from blood, obtained in a trial of the OX40 agonist ivuxolimab. DNA of the CDR3: TGTGCCAGCAGTTTACCCTCAGGACAGGGGGTAAACTATGGCTACACCTTC. Protein sequence: CASSLPSGQGVNYGYTF.